Listed here are 10 T cell receptor beta chains from one sample, sequenced in a study of T cell clonotyping in hematopoietic cell transplantation. Here immunoSEQ multiplex PCR was the method, and the copy in TCRdb shows in-frame clones only, minus some. The data hold roughly 17,000 clones, with 85% to 95% observed a single time. The time point: recipient sample about 28 days before transplant, after cytoreduction. Sequencing used peripheral blood mononuclear cells, obtained before stem cell transplant. These receptors came from a man aged 18 to 29 with biphenotypic leukemia. Some clones in this sample may be carry-over from other donors' samples.

V gene TRBV19 combines with J gene TRBJ1-6, with a tentative D call TRBD1 (5 bases). Germline CDR1 LNHDA, CDR2 SQIVND (reference sequence). The ends were cut back, 3 bases at V and 10 bases at J, with 13 bases in the middle. The CDR3 spans 14 residues. CDR3 in DNA: TGTGCCAGTAGTATGGTTGGGGGAGGCTCACCCCTCCACTTT. Protein product: CASSMVGGGSPLHF.

J is TRBJ2-4 and V is TRBV5-1; the match to TRBD1 covers 7 bases. The germline V gene encodes CDR1 SGHRS and CDR2 YFSETQ. This CDR3 is 13 amino acids long. The trim removed 0 bases at V and 9 bases at J, leaving 3 bases unmatched. CDR3 sequence reads: CASSLGQGGIQYF. In DNA, the CDR3 is TGCGCCAGCAGCTTGGGACAGGGCGGCATTCAGTACTTC.

This rearrangement joins TRBV2 to TRBJ2-5; D unclear. The CDR3 has 11 residues. Trimming stripped 6 bases from V and 4 bases from J, with 6 bases between. CDR1 and CDR2 from the germline V gene are SNHLY and FYNNEI. The CDR3 protein is CASSRTETQYF. In DNA form, the CDR3 reads TGTGCCAGCAGCCGTACAGAGACCCAGTACTTC.

CDR3 coding DNA: TGCGCCAGCAGCCAAGGGGTAGCGGGGGGTTTCTACGAGCAGTACTTC. This translates into CASSQGVAGGFYEQYF. The chain employs TRBV4-3 and TRBJ2-7; TRBD2 matches 10 bases. The J segment lost 3 bases and the V segment lost 1 base, leaving 6 bases of the junction unmatched. The CDR3 consists of 16 residues. CDR1 and CDR2 (germline): LGHNA, YSLEER.

This chain joins TRBV9 and TRBJ2-7; tentatively, D is TRBD1 (5 bases). The ends were cut back, 3 bases at V and 4 bases at J, with 20 bases in the middle. The CDR3 has 16 residues. CDR1 and CDR2 from the germline V gene are SGDLS and YYNGEE. The chain's CDR3 is CASSARRQGNLYEQYF. The CDR3 region has the DNA TGTGCCAGCAGCGCACGCCGGCAGGGCAATCTTTACGAGCAGTACTTC.

This clone was observed a single time. V gene TRBV5-1 combines with J gene TRBJ1-1; the D is unclear. CDR1 and CDR2 (germline): SGHRS, YFSETQ. The V and J ends lost 4 bases and 0 bases respectively, with 10 bases between them. The CDR3 spans 14 residues. The CDR3, as DNA: TGCGCCAGCAGCGACGGGAGAATGAACACTGAAGCTTTCTTT. Translated: CASSDGRMNTEAFF.

V and J are TRBV7-9 and TRBJ2-7; D could derive from TRBD1 or TRBD2 (5 bases each). CDR3 length: 12 residues. Germline values: CDR1 SEHNR, CDR2 FQNEAQ (reference sequence). The V end lost 5 bases, the J end lost 6 bases, and 11 bases lay between the germline ends. This chain's CDR3 is CASSGGRSEQYF. CDR3 DNA sequence: TGTGCCAGCAGCGGGGGTCGGAGCGAGCAGTACTTC. The full variable domain, its missing parts supplied by reference TRBV7-9 and TRBJ2-7, is DTGVSQNPRHKITKRGQNVTFRCDPISEHNRLYWYRQTLGQGPEFLTYFQNEAQLEKSRLLSDRFSAERPKGSFSTLEIQRTEQGDSAMYLCASSGGRSEQYFGPGTRLTVT.

V usage is TRBV23-1 and J usage is TRBJ1-1; the D is unclear. TRBV23-1 has ORF status, its function being uncertain. This CDR3 spans 14 amino acids. V lost 8 bases, J lost 7 bases, and 20 bases lay in between. The CDR3: CASQSWSAGDEAFF. The CDR3 DNA follows: TGCGCCAGCCAATCTTGGTCAGCGGGCGATGAAGCTTTCTTT.

CDR3 region: CASSPAQVYNEQFF. Here the CDR3 DNA reads TGTGCCAGCAGTCCGGCACAGGTCTACAATGAGCAGTTCTTC. This chain uses TRBV27 with TRBJ2-1; D is possibly TRBD1 (5 bases). CDR3 size: 14 residues. V lost 5 bases to trimming and J lost 3 bases, with 11 bases between them. The germline V gene encodes CDR1 MNHEY and CDR2 SMNVEV (reference sequence).

The chain uses TRBV28 and TRBJ2-7; a possible D gene is TRBD1 (6 bases). The V gene's germline CDR1 is MDHEN and CDR2 SYDVKM. The V gene lost 7 bases and the J gene lost 2 bases, with 15 bases spanning the gap. This CDR3 spans 14 amino acids. The CDR3 reads CASNLQGLPYEQYF. The CDR3 region has the DNA TGTGCCAGCAATCTACAGGGTTTACCCTACGAGCAGTACTTC.